This T cell receptor (beta chain) was documented in a study of blood T cell repertoires in COVID-19. This CDR3 region has 14 residues. V gave up 3 bases and J gave up 4 bases, with 15 bases separating them. CDR1 and CDR2 (germline): GTSNPN, SVGIG (reference sequence). Profiled with immunoSEQ multiplex PCR; TCRdb holds only in-frame clones, not every one. The sample comprises fewer than 30,000 clones, approximately 75% of which are singletons, and around 21% rests with the top ten. This rearrangement joins TRBV30 to TRBJ1-1; no clear D. Sequenced input: peripheral blood. The source is a boy between 2 and 15 years old with active or convalescent COVID-19. Here the CDR3 DNA reads TGTGCCTGGAGGGGGTTCGGGGTTCGCACTGAAGCTTTCTTT. Protein: CAWRGFGVRTEAFF.